Listed below are T cell receptor beta chains from one sample, sequenced in a study of cytomegalovirus exposure and HLA in healthy donors. TCRdb keeps only in-frame clones here, not all; method: immunoSEQ multiplex PCR. The sample has some 140,000 clones; around three quarters are singletons. The sequencing sample was made of PBMCs. The receptors originated from a man between 18 and 35 years old in good health and CMV-seronegative. Both conserved end residues are part of each CDR3. The D gene is left open where the match is weak. A row's size may be missing; if present it is once, few, many or a size class.

D,V,size,J,DNA,CDR3
TRBD1,TRBV27,-,TRBJ2-5,TGTGCCAGCAGTTCGCAATGGGAGGACAGGGGGTTGTTGGAGACCCAGTACTTC,CASSSQWEDRGLLETQYF
TRBD2,TRBV7-8,-,TRBJ2-6,TGTGCCAGCAGCTTAGTGATTGGGGGGGTCTCTGGGGCCAACGTCCTGACTTTC,CASSLVIGGVSGANVLTF
TRBD2,TRBV2,-,TRBJ2-2,TGTGCCAGCAGCGAACCTCATAGCGGGGGCCCGAACACCGGGGAGCTGTTTTTT,CASSEPHSGGPNTGELFF
-,TRBV30,-,TRBJ1-5,TGTGCCTGGAGTGTACGGGGGGTTTGGGGTCAGCCCCAGCATTTT,CAWSVRGVWGQPQHF
-,TRBV5-5,-,TRBJ2-1,TGTGCCAGCAGCCCCGAGGGGGACTCCTACAATGAGCAGTTCTTC,CASSPEGDSYNEQFF
-,TRBV9,-,TRBJ1-1,TGTGCCAGCAGCGTAGATGTGGCAGGGGACACTGAAGCTTTCTTT,CASSVDVAGDTEAFF
TRBD2,TRBV9,-,TRBJ2-7,TGTGCCAGCAGCGTAGGATTTGGGACTAGGATCTCCGAGCAGTACTTC,CASSVGFGTRISEQYF
TRBD1,TRBV7-3,-,TRBJ2-7,TGTGCCAGCAGCCCCGGGACAGGGTTGTCCTACGAGCAGTACTTC,CASSPGTGLSYEQYF
-,TRBV29-1,-,TRBJ1-2,TGCAGCGTCCCCGGCAGGGTCGCTGGCTACACCTTC,CSVPGRVAGYTF
-,TRBV2,-,TRBJ1-2,TGTGCCAGCATGCCGAGAGGGTTCTATGGCTACACCTTC,CASMPRGFYGYTF
-,TRBV25-1,-,TRBJ2-5,TGTGCCAGCAGTCCCTTCCGGGGGAGATTAGAGACCCAGTACTTC,CASSPFRGRLETQYF
-,TRBV4-2,-,TRBJ1-5,TGTGCCAGCAGCCCCGGACACGCCGATCAGCCCCAGCATTTT,CASSPGHADQPQHF
-,TRBV5-1,few,TRBJ2-2,TGCGCCAGCAGCTCCCAGGGAAGGGGGAACACCGGGGAGCTGTTTTTT,CASSSQGRGNTGELFF